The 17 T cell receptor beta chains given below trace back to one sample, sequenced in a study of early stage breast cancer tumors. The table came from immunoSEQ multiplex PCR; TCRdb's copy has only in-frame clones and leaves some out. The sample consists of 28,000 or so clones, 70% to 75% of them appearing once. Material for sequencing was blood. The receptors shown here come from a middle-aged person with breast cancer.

The CDR3 bases are TGTGCCAGCAGCTGGGGGGTACTAGCGGGAGGACAACAAGAGACCCAGTACTTC. It yields the protein CASSWGVLAGGQQETQYF. This rearrangement joins TRBV5-5 to TRBJ2-5; 12 bases fit TRBD2. After removal of 3 bases from V and 2 bases from J, the junction contained 11 bases not matched to a gene. Germline V CDR1 and CDR2: SGHKS, YYEKEE (reference sequence). The CDR3 extends over 18 amino acids.

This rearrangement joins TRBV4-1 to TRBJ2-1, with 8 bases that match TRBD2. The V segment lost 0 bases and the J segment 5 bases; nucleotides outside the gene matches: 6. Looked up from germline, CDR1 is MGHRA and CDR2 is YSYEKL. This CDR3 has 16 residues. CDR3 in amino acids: CASSQDRTSYDNEQFF. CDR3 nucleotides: TGCGCCAGCAGCCAAGATCGGACTAGCTACGACAATGAGCAGTTCTTC.

The CDR3 sequence is CSVEAGTGIYEQYF. The CDR3, as DNA: TGCAGCGTTGAAGCCGGGACAGGAATCTACGAGCAGTACTTC. The rearrangement uses TRBV29-1 and TRBJ2-7; 8 positions agree with TRBD1. After removal of 1 base from V and 3 bases from J, the junction contained 5 bases not matched to a gene. The germline V gene encodes CDR1 SQVTM and CDR2 ANQGSEA. This CDR3 is 14 amino acids long.

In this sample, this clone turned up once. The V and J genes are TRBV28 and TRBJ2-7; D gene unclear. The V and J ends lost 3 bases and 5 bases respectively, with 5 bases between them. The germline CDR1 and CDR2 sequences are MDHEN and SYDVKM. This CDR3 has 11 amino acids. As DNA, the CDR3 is TGTGCCAGCAGTTTGGTTGACGAGCAGTACTTC. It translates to CASSLVDEQYF. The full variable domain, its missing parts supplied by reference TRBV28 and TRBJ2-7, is DVKVTQSSRYLVKRTGEKVFLECVQDMDHENMFWYRQDPGLGLRLIYFSYDVKMKEKGDIPEGYSVSREKKERFSLILESASTNQTSMYLCASSLVDEQYFGPGTRLTVT.

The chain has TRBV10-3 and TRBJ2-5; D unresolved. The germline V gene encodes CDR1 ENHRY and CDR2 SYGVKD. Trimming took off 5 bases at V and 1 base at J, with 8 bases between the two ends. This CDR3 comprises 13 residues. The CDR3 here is CAISSRSQETQYF. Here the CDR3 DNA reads TGTGCCATCAGTTCCCGTTCCCAAGAGACCCAGTACTTC.

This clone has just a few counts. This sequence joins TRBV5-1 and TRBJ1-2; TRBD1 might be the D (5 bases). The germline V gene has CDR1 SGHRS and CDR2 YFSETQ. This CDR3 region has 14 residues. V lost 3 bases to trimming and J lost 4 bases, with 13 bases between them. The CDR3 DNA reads TGCGCCAGCAGCTGGCAAGGGGTCGGCTATGGCTACACCTTC. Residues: CASSWQGVGYGYTF.

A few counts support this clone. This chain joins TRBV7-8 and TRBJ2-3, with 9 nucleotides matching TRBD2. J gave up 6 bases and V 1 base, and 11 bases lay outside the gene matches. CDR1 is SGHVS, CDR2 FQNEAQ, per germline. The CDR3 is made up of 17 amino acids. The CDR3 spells CASSLGASGMGGDTQYF. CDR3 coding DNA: TGTGCCAGCAGCTTAGGTGCTAGCGGGATGGGTGGGGATACGCAGTATTTT. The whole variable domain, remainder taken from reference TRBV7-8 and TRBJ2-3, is GAGVSQSPRYKVAKRGQDVALRCDPISGHVSLFWYQQALGQGPEFLTYFQNEAQLDKSGLPSDRFFAERPEGSVSTLKIQRTQQEDSAVYLCASSLGASGMGGDTQYFGPGTRLTVL.

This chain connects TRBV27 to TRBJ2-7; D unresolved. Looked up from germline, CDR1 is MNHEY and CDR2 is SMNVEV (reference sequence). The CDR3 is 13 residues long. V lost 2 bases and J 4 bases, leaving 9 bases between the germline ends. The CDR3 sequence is CASSLMMTYEQYF. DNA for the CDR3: TGTGCCAGCAGTTTAATGATGACTTACGAGCAGTACTTC.

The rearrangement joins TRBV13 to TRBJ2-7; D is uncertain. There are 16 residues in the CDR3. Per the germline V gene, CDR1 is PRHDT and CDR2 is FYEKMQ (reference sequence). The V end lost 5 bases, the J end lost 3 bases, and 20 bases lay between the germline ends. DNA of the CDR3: TGTGCCAGCAGCCCGAAGACGGGCAGCTCGTTCTACGAGCAGTACTTC. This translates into CASSPKTGSSFYEQYF. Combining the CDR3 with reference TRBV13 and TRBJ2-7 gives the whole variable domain AAGVIQSPRHLIKEKRETATLKCYPIPRHDTVYWYQQGPGQDPQFLISFYEKMQSDKGSIPDRFSAQQFSDYHSELNMSSLELGDSALYFCASSPKTGSSFYEQYFGPGTRLTVT.

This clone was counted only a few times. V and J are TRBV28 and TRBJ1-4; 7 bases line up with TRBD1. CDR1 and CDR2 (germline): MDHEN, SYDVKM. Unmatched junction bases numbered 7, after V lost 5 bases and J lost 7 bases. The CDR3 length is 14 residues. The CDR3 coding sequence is TGTGCCAGCAGTGGAGGGGGCAGTACTGAAAAACTGTTTTTT. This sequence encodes CASSGGGSTEKLFF.

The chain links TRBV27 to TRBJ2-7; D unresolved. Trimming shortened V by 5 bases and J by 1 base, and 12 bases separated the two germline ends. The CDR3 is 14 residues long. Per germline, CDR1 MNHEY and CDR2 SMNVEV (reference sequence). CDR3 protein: CASSPRTASYEQYF. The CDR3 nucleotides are TGTGCCAGCAGTCCGAGAACAGCATCCTACGAGCAGTACTTC.

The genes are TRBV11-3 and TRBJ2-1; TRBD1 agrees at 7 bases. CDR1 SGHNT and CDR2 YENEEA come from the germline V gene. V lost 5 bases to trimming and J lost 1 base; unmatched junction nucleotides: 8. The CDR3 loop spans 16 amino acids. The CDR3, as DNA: TGTGCCAGCAGCCGATACCGGGACAGATCCTACAATGAGCAGTTCTTC. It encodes CASSRYRDRSYNEQFF.

The CDR3 DNA reads TGTGCCAGCAGTTTAAGGGACACTAACCAAGAGACCCAGTACTTC. It is translated as CASSLRDTNQETQYF. The chain is built from TRBV28 and TRBJ2-5, with D possibly TRBD1 on 6 matching bases. Germline CDR1 is MDHEN and CDR2 is SYDVKM. Trimming removed 2 bases at V and 0 bases at J, with 10 bases between. This CDR3 has 15 amino acids.

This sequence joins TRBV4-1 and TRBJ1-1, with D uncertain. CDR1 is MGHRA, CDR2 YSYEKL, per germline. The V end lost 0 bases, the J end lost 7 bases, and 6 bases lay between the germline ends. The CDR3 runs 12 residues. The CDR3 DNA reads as TGCGCCAGCAGCCAAGAAGGATATGAAGCTTTCTTT. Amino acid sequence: CASSQEGYEAFF.

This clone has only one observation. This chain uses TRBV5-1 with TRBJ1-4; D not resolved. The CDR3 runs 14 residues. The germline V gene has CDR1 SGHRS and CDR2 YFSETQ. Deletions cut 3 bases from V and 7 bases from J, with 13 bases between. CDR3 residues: CASSWGGVSEKLFF. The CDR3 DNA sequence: TGCGCCAGCAGCTGGGGTGGGGTTAGTGAAAAACTGTTTTTT.

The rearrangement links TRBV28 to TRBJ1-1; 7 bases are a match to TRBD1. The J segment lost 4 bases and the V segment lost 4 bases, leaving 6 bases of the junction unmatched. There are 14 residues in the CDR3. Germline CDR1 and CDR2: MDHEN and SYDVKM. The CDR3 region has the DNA TGTGCCAGCAGTTCGACAGGGTATGGCACTGAAGCTTTCTTT. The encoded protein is CASSSTGYGTEAFF.

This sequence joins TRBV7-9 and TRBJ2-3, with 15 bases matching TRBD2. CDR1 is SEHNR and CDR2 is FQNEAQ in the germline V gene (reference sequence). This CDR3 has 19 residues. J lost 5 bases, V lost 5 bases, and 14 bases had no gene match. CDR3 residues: CASSPRTSGRASKGDTQYF. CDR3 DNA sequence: TGTGCCAGCAGCCCTCGGACTAGCGGGAGGGCCTCAAAAGGAGATACGCAGTATTTT.